The 22 T cell receptor beta chains given below trace back to one sample, sequenced in a study of radiotherapy plus CTLA-4 blockade in lung cancer. Here immunoSEQ multiplex PCR was the method, and the copy in TCRdb shows in-frame clones only, minus some. The data show 55,000 to 80,000 clones, with roughly 84% seen just once and roughly two fifths held by the top ten. This material consisted of peripheral blood, taken from a patient treated with radiotherapy plus ipilimumab. These receptors all stem from a human donor with non-small cell lung cancer that progressed on radiotherapy plus ipilimumab.

The V gene is TRBV5-4, the J gene TRBJ1-1; 9 bases map to TRBD1. Germline V gives CDR1 SGHNT, CDR2 YYREEE (reference sequence). After removal of 4 bases from V and 5 bases from J, the junction contained 9 bases not matched to a gene. The CDR3 contains 15 residues. CDR3 protein: CASSKPGTGRTEAFF. CDR3 DNA sequence: TGTGCCAGCAGCAAACCCGGGACAGGGAGGACTGAAGCTTTCTTT.

With respect to this clone: At one end the junction does not follow the germline gene, possibly because of a read error. In DNA form, the CDR3 reads TGTGCCAGAAGTATAGGGGAGGATCAGCCCCAGCATTTT. Its protein product is CARSIGEDQPQHF. The V gene is TRBV19, the J gene TRBJ1-5; a possible D gene is TRBD1 (5 bases). Germline CDR1 reads LNHDA; CDR2 reads SQIVND (reference sequence). The CDR3 length is 13 residues.

On this clone: Other DNA sequences within the sample encode an identical CDR3. The chain has TRBV7-2 and TRBJ2-2, with D tentatively TRBD2 (5 bases). Germline CDR1 reads SGHTA; CDR2 reads FQGNSA. The CDR3 is 15 amino acids. V dropped 2 bases and J dropped 0 bases, with 7 bases sitting between them. CDR3: CASSLTGANTGELFF. CDR3 coding DNA: TGTGCCAGCAGCTTAACCGGGGCGAACACCGGGGAGCTGTTTTTT.

The chain links TRBV27 to TRBJ2-1, with 10 bases lining up with TRBD1. The V and J ends lost 1 base and 4 bases, in that order; junction bases with no gene match: 4. The CDR3 is made up of 16 amino acids. Per germline, CDR1 MNHEY and CDR2 SMNVEV (reference sequence). The CDR3 nucleotides read TGTGCCAGCAGTTTATGGAGGACAGGGGGGTACAATGAGCAGTTCTTC. It encodes CASSLWRTGGYNEQFF.

The V gene is TRBV4-1, the J gene TRBJ1-2, with a tentative D call TRBD1 (5 bases). From germline, CDR1 is MGHRA and CDR2 YSYEKL. V dropped 4 bases and J dropped 4 bases, with 10 bases sitting between them. The CDR3 extends over 13 amino acids. This chain's CDR3 is CASSLWDGYGYTF. CDR3 DNA: TGCGCCAGCAGCCTCTGGGACGGCTATGGCTACACCTTC.

This chain joins TRBV4-1 and TRBJ1-4; D call uncertain. Looked up from germline, CDR1 is MGHRA and CDR2 is YSYEKL. The CDR3 loop spans 15 amino acids. Trimming took off 1 base at V and 3 bases at J, with 9 bases between the two ends. Written as DNA, the CDR3 is TGCGCCAGCAGCCAAGCGAGCGTCGCTAATGAAAAACTGTTTTTT. Protein sequence: CASSQASVANEKLFF.

This sequence joins TRBV28 and TRBJ1-5; D is unresolved. V was pared by 4 bases and J by 7 bases, with 14 bases between. CDR3 length equals 14 residues. Germline-derived CDR1 and CDR2 are MDHEN and SYDVKM. DNA of the CDR3: TGTGCCAGCAGTTGGTGGTCATCGCGGCAGCCCCAGCATTTT. Its translation: CASSWWSSRQPQHF.

This clone was seen at least ten times. The chain recombines TRBV9 with TRBJ1-4; D not resolved. CDR3 length: 10 amino acids. V gave up 5 bases and J gave up 10 bases, with 6 bases separating them. Germline V gives CDR1 SGDLS, CDR2 YYNGEE. The CDR3 sequence: CASRVGKLFF. The CDR3 DNA follows: TGTGCCAGCAGAGTGGGAAAACTGTTTTTT.

CDR3 sequence: CASSGGEGNTIYF. The DNA for the CDR3 is TGTGCCAGCAGTGGAGGAGAGGGAAACACCATATATTTT. V and J are TRBV6-6 and TRBJ1-3; D remains ambiguous. CDR3 length: 13 amino acids. V lost 5 bases and J lost 4, with 9 bases in between. The germline CDR1 and CDR2 sequences are MNHNY and SVGAGI (reference sequence).

This clone was detected only a few times. This chain links TRBV6-5 with TRBJ1-4; D remains unclear. Germline V gene sequence: CDR1 MNHEY, CDR2 SVGAGI. CDR3 length: 14 amino acids. V lost 6 bases and J 10 bases, leaving 18 bases between the germline ends. The CDR3 protein is CASRLPASNGKLFF. Written as DNA, the CDR3 is TGTGCCAGCAGACTCCCGGCCTCAAACGGAAAACTGTTTTTT.

The J gene is TRBJ2-7, the V gene TRBV4-1; 8 nucleotides match TRBD2. The CDR3 spans 16 residues. Per the germline V gene, CDR1 is MGHRA and CDR2 is YSYEKL. With 3 bases clipped from V and 1 base from J, the junction kept 8 bases outside the gene matches. The CDR3 DNA follows: TGCGCCAGCAGCCAGATGGGACTAGTCTCGTCCTACGAGCAGTACTTC. Its translation is CASSQMGLVSSYEQYF.

J is TRBJ2-7 and V is TRBV14, with TRBD1 as a possible D gene (5 bases). Germline loops: CDR1 SGHDN, CDR2 FVKESK. V lost 8 bases and J 6 bases, leaving 20 bases between the germline ends. CDR3 length equals 14 residues. For the CDR3, the DNA is TGTGCCAGCTCCCTAACGAAGGGGTTTGGCGAGCAGTACTTC. Protein sequence: CASSLTKGFGEQYF.

The gene calls are TRBV15 and TRBJ2-2; 7 bases are a match to TRBD2. There are 13 residues in the CDR3. Trimming removed 8 bases from V and 7 bases from J; junction bases left unmatched: 7. The germline CDR1 and CDR2 sequences are LNHNV and YYDKDF (reference sequence). In DNA form, the CDR3 reads TGTGCCACCGGGGCGTGGGAGGGCGGGGAGCTGTTTTTT. Its translation: CATGAWEGGELFF.

V usage is TRBV11-2 and J usage is TRBJ2-7; D is unclear. The CDR3 is 12 amino acids. Trimming cost V 4 bases and J 4 bases, with 8 bases left between them. Germline CDR1 is SGHAT and CDR2 is FQNNGV. CDR3 amino acids: CASSSLAYEQYF. CDR3 DNA sequence: TGTGCCAGCAGCTCCCTTGCTTACGAGCAGTACTTC.

This sequence joins TRBV2 and TRBJ1-1, with D maybe TRBD1 (5 bases). This CDR3 has 13 amino acids. Trimming stripped 3 bases from V and 3 bases from J, with 8 bases between. Germline values: CDR1 SNHLY, CDR2 FYNNEI. The CDR3 protein is CASSDRGYTEAFF. The DNA of the CDR3 is TGTGCCAGCAGTGATAGGGGATACACTGAAGCTTTCTTT.

The chain is built from TRBV4-2 and TRBJ2-2, with 11 bases identical to TRBD1. Trimming cost V 1 base and J 4 bases; bases outside gene matches: 2. This CDR3 spans 16 amino acids. From germline, CDR1 is LGHNA and CDR2 YNFKEQ. CDR3 amino acids: CASSQAGTGGTGELFF. The CDR3 DNA follows: TGTGCCAGCAGCCAAGCCGGGACAGGGGGCACCGGGGAGCTGTTTTTT.

The chain joins TRBV28 to TRBJ2-7; D is possibly TRBD1 or TRBD2 (6 bases each). CDR1 is MDHEN, CDR2 SYDVKM, per germline. The V end lost 8 bases, the J end lost 1 base, and 18 bases lay between the germline ends. This CDR3 spans 15 amino acids. The chain's CDR3 is CASRSPQGRSYEQYF. CDR3 sequence (DNA): TGTGCCAGCCGATCTCCGCAGGGGAGGTCCTACGAGCAGTACTTC. The entire variable domain, with the rest obtained from reference TRBV28 and TRBJ2-7, is as follows: DVKVTQSSRYLVKRTGEKVFLECVQDMDHENMFWYRQDPGLGLRLIYFSYDVKMKEKGDIPEGYSVSREKKERFSLILESASTNQTSMYLCASRSPQGRSYEQYFGPGTRLTVT.

V and J are TRBV30 and TRBJ2-3; D gene unclear. The germline CDR1 and CDR2 sequences are GTSNPN and SVGIG (reference sequence). The CDR3 is 13 amino acids. V dropped 2 bases and J dropped 2 bases, with 8 bases sitting between them. The CDR3 sequence is CAWSSRITDTQYF. The CDR3 nucleotides are TGTGCCTGGAGTTCCAGGATCACAGATACGCAGTATTTT.

The chain uses TRBV30 and TRBJ1-5; no clear D gene. Germline loops: CDR1 GTSNPN, CDR2 SVGIG (reference sequence). The V end lost 2 bases, the J end lost 6 bases, and 14 bases lay between the germline ends. The CDR3 has 14 residues. The CDR3, as DNA: TGTGCCTGGAGTCCAATTGGAGGCTCTCAGCCCCAGCATTTT. It yields the protein CAWSPIGGSQPQHF.

The V gene is TRBV7-6, the J gene TRBJ2-1, with unresolved D. The V gene lost 5 bases and the J gene lost 6 bases, with 8 bases spanning the gap. Per germline, CDR1 SGHVS and CDR2 FNYEAQ. CDR3 length equals 12 residues. The CDR3 sequence: CASSPIGNEQFF. For the CDR3, the DNA is TGTGCCAGCAGCCCAATCGGCAATGAGCAGTTCTTC.

The chain uses TRBV27 and TRBJ1-2, with a weak D call TRBD1 (6 bases). Trimming left V 5 bases short and J 4 bases short, with 11 bases between. This CDR3 contains 13 residues. Germline V gene sequence: CDR1 MNHEY, CDR2 SMNVEV (reference sequence). CDR3 sequence reads: CASSRAGVYGYTF. Here the CDR3 DNA reads TGTGCCAGCAGTAGGGCAGGGGTCTATGGCTACACCTTC.

The chain combines TRBV27 with TRBJ2-7, with D maybe TRBD1 (6 bases). The CDR3 totals 11 residues. From germline, CDR1 is MNHEY and CDR2 SMNVEV (reference sequence). The ends were cut back, 8 bases at V and 5 bases at J, with 10 bases in the middle. The CDR3 loop is CASYRQDEQYV. DNA for the CDR3: TGTGCCAGCTATAGACAGGACGAGCAGTACGTC.